What follows are 27 T cell receptor beta chains derived from one specimen sequenced in a study of blood T cells in healthy people across ages. It was with a sample-barcoded 5' primer and a J-beta primer mix that a second PCR of roughly 7 to 12 cycles was run. One entry per CDR3 protein, called by TCRdb with MiXCR from the 5' RACE reads. The data show about a million distinct CDR3 sequences, approximately 50% seen once. The sample comprised blood. Every receptor here comes from a woman in her fifties or sixties in good health.

The genes are TRBV13 and TRBJ1-5; D gene uncertain. The V and J ends lost 6 bases and 0 bases respectively, with 9 bases between them. Germline values: CDR1 PRHDT, CDR2 FYEKMQ (reference sequence). The CDR3 covers 14 residues. This chain's CDR3 is CASSGNYSNQPQHF. CDR3 in DNA: TGTGCCAGCAGTGGGAACTATAGCAATCAGCCCCAGCATTTT. Drawing the rest from reference TRBV13 and TRBJ1-5, the complete variable domain is AAGVIQSPRHLIKEKRETATLKCYPIPRHDTVYWYQQGPGQDPQFLISFYEKMQSDKGSIPDRFSAQQFSDYHSELNMSSLELGDSALYFCASSGNYSNQPQHFGDGTRLSIL.

The CDR3 region is CGRNRIKKPEAFF. The CDR3 DNA reads TGTGGTCGTAATAGGATTAAGAAGCCTGAAGCTTTCTTT. This chain links TRBV27 with TRBJ1-1; D is unclear. The germline V gene has CDR1 MNHEY and CDR2 SMNVEV (reference sequence). The CDR3 covers 13 residues.

Many counts were recorded for this clonotype. CDR3 nucleotide sequence: TGTGCCAGCAGCCACAGCTCTGGGGCCAACGTCCTGACTTTC. Its translation is CASSHSSGANVLTF. The chain is built from TRBV3-1 and TRBJ2-6; no clear D gene. V lost 3 bases and J 0 bases, leaving 3 bases between the germline ends. The CDR3 covers 14 residues. Germline V CDR1 and CDR2: LGHDT, YNNKEL (reference sequence). The whole variable domain, filled in from reference TRBV3-1 and TRBJ2-6, reads DTAVSQTPKYLVTQMGNDKSIKCEQNLGHDTMYWYKQDSKKFLKIMFSYNNKELIINETVPNRFSPKSPDKAHLNLHINSLELGDSAVYFCASSHSSGANVLTFGAGSRLTVL.

This clonotype was found a few times. This chain links TRBV30 with TRBJ1-1; 8 bases align to TRBD1. Trimming removed 1 base from V and 8 bases from J; junction bases left unmatched: 15. This CDR3 has 16 residues. In germline, CDR1 is GTSNPN, CDR2 SVGIG (reference sequence). CDR3 amino acids: CAWSAPGQAVYPEAFF. Here the CDR3 DNA reads TGTGCCTGGAGTGCGCCGGGACAGGCCGTTTACCCAGAAGCTTTCTTT.

The V gene is TRBV7-7, the J gene TRBJ2-1; 11 positions match TRBD2. J gave up 9 bases and V 5 bases, and 9 bases lay outside the gene matches. The germline gives CDR1 SSHAT, CDR2 FNYEAQ (reference sequence). The CDR3 runs 15 residues. The CDR3 reads CASSPLTSGRAEQFF. Here the CDR3 DNA reads TGTGCCAGCAGCCCCCTCACTAGCGGGAGAGCTGAGCAGTTCTTC.

The chain uses TRBV24-1 and TRBJ2-6; 10 bases map to TRBD1. Germline V CDR1 and CDR2: KGHDR, SFDVKD. With 6 bases clipped from V and 1 base from J, the junction kept 5 bases outside the gene matches. The CDR3 runs 17 residues. The CDR3 DNA reads TGTGCCACCAGTTCGGGACAGGGGAGATCTGGGGCCAACGTCCTGACTTTC. It is translated as CATSSGQGRSGANVLTF.

The J gene is TRBJ1-2, the V gene TRBV4-2, with 7 bases that match TRBD1. This CDR3 is built from 17 residues. Germline V lookup: CDR1 LGHNA, CDR2 YNFKEQ. Unmatched junction bases numbered 8, after V lost 0 bases and J lost 1 base. CDR3 region: CASSQEGPGQFNYGYTF. In DNA form, the CDR3 reads TGTGCCAGCAGCCAAGAGGGACCGGGACAGTTTAACTATGGCTACACCTTC.

J is TRBJ2-7 and V is TRBV20-1; no reliable D call. In germline, CDR1 is DFQATT, CDR2 SNEGSKA (reference sequence). Between the trimmed V and J ends, which lost 3 bases and 1 base, there was a span of 7 bases. The CDR3 contains 12 residues. The CDR3 nucleotides are TGCAGTGCTAGCAGGCGGTCCTACGAGCAGTACTTC. It is translated as CSASRRSYEQYF.

This chain joins TRBV12-3 or TRBV12-4 and TRBJ2-3; perhaps TRBD2 as D (5 bases). This CDR3 spans 12 amino acids. V lost 4 bases and J lost 8, with 10 bases in between. CDR3 protein: CASSSSPGTQYF. CDR3 in DNA: TGTGCCAGCAGTTCTAGCCCAGGTACGCAGTATTTT.

This clonotype has a handful of counts. V and J are TRBV4-1 and TRBJ2-5; 10 positions agree with TRBD2. J was trimmed by 5 bases and V by 1 base; bases with no gene match: 10. Looked up from germline, CDR1 is MGHRA and CDR2 is YSYEKL. The CDR3 spans 17 residues. The CDR3 bases are TGCGCCAGCAGCCAAGGGACTAGCGGATCGTTTAGGGAGACCCAGTACTTC. This encodes CASSQGTSGSFRETQYF.

The table lists this clonotype with a count of one. Likely a read error: the CDR3 ends without its conserved phenylalanine or tryptophan. The gene calls are TRBV12-3 or TRBV12-4 and TRBJ2-7; the D gene is possibly TRBD1 (6 bases). This CDR3 spans 15 amino acids. This CDR3 reads CASSLRGNGSYGQYL. The CDR3 DNA follows: TGTGCCAGCAGTTTGAGGGGGAATGGGTCCTACGGGCAGTACTTG.

This chain connects TRBV5-4 to TRBJ1-4; 8 bases line up with TRBD1. J lost 7 bases, V lost 0 bases, and 5 bases had no gene match. The CDR3 has 15 amino acids. Looked up from germline, CDR1 is SGHNT and CDR2 is YYREEE (reference sequence). The DNA of the CDR3 is TGTGCCAGCAGCTTGGTGCGACAGGGGTTTGAAAAACTGTTTTTT. As protein: CASSLVRQGFEKLFF.

The chain recombines TRBV6-2 or TRBV6-3 with TRBJ2-1, with TRBD2 matching over 7 bases. The junction had 8 bases not matched to a gene; V was cut back by 3 bases and J by 6 bases. Germline-derived CDR1 and CDR2 are MNHEY and SVGEGT. This CDR3 has 15 residues. CDR3 region: CASSYVSGNVNEQFF. The CDR3 nucleotides are TGTGCCAGCAGTTATGTCAGCGGGAACGTCAATGAGCAGTTCTTC.

This clonotype appeared a single time. This sequence joins TRBV7-9 and TRBJ2-1, with 7 bases that match TRBD2. The CDR3 contains 16 residues. Per germline, CDR1 SEHNR and CDR2 FQNEAQ (reference sequence). V lost 5 bases, J lost 7 bases, and 14 bases stayed unmatched. CDR3 protein: CASSRGGRTRGNEQFF. In DNA form, the CDR3 reads TGTGCCAGCAGCCGCGGGGGAAGGACTAGAGGGAATGAGCAGTTCTTC.

This clonotype was observed once. The V call is TRBV4-1, the J call TRBJ2-7, with 8 bases lining up with TRBD2. Germline loops: CDR1 MGHRA, CDR2 YSYEKL. CDR3 length: 15 residues. V trimming: 2 bases; J trimming: 5 bases; junction bases outside the gene matches: 8. The CDR3 DNA sequence: TGCGCCAGCAGCCAACCAAGCGGGAGAATCCACGAGCAGTACTTC. As protein: CASSQPSGRIHEQYF.

The chain has TRBV10-1 and TRBJ2-7, with no clear D. Germline V CDR1 and CDR2: WNHNN, SYGVQD (reference sequence). The CDR3 sequence is 14 residues long. Trimming took off 0 bases at V and 5 bases at J, with 11 bases between the two ends. The CDR3 here is CASSESGSPHEQYF. The CDR3 region has the DNA TGCGCCAGCAGTGAGTCTGGGTCGCCGCACGAGCAGTACTTC.

The chain couples TRBV28 to TRBJ1-2; D remains unclear. The ends were cut back, 5 bases at V and 8 bases at J, with 21 bases in the middle. The CDR3 has 15 amino acids. Per the germline V gene, CDR1 is MDHEN and CDR2 is SYDVKM. The DNA of the CDR3 is TGTGCCAGCAGTCGTACGCCTAAGCTTCGGGGAGGCTACACCTTC. This translates into CASSRTPKLRGGYTF.

The chain uses TRBV27 and TRBJ2-7; TRBD2 matches 13 bases. The J call may be wrong; the DNA end is better matched by TRBJ2-5. The CDR3 runs to 15 residues. Germline assignment: CDR1 MNHEY and CDR2 SMNVEV (reference sequence). CDR3: CASSPGTSGMWTQYF. CDR3 in DNA: TGTGCCAGCAGTCCTGGGACTAGCGGGATGTGGACCCAGTACTTC.

The chain combines TRBV7-2 with TRBJ2-3; D uncertain. The germline V and J ends were trimmed by 1 base and 12 bases, with 14 bases remaining between them. The CDR3 length is 13 residues. CDR1 and CDR2 from the germline V gene are SGHTA and FQGNSA. The CDR3 is CASSLVTTEPQYF. The CDR3 DNA follows: TGTGCCAGCAGCTTAGTTACTACAGAACCACAGTATTTT. Full variable domain (remainder filled in from reference TRBV7-2 and TRBJ2-3): GAGVSQSPSNKVTEKGKDVELRCDPISGHTALYWYRQSLGQGLEFLIYFQGNSAPDKSGLPSDRFSAERTGGSVSTLTIQRTQQEDSAVYLCASSLVTTEPQYFGPGTRLTVL.

Here the CDR3 reads CASSRGLAVNTDTQYF. The DNA for the CDR3 is TGTGCCAGCAGCAGGGGACTAGCGGTAAACACAGATACGCAGTATTTT. The V call is TRBV27, the J call TRBJ2-3; 11 nucleotides match TRBD2. V shed 6 bases and J 2 bases; nucleotides not matched to a gene: 7. This CDR3 has 16 amino acids. The germline CDR1 and CDR2 sequences are MNHEY and SMNVEV (reference sequence).

This clonotype was seen a handful of times. The V and J genes are TRBV7-9 and TRBJ2-7; 12 bases are shared with TRBD2. The CDR3 totals 14 residues. Trimming removed 7 bases from V and 4 bases from J; junction bases left unmatched: 5. CDR1 SEHNR and CDR2 FQNEAQ come from the germline V gene (reference sequence). This CDR3 is CASMTSGSSYEQYF. The CDR3 region has the DNA TGTGCCAGCATGACTAGCGGGAGTTCTTACGAGCAGTACTTC.

This rearrangement joins TRBV7-2 to TRBJ2-7, with TRBD1 as a possible D gene (5 bases). The CDR3 is made up of 16 amino acids. Germline lookup yields CDR1 SGHTA and CDR2 FQGNSA. Between the trimmed V and J ends, which lost 2 bases and 0 bases, there was a span of 14 bases. CDR3 in DNA: TGTGCCAGCAGCTTAAGGGGAAAACTTTACTCCTACGAGCAGTACTTC. This sequence encodes CASSLRGKLYSYEQYF.

There are a few counts of this clonotype. The chain uses TRBV9 and TRBJ1-2; 8 bases agree with TRBD1. Germline CDR1 and CDR2: SGDLS and YYNGEE. CDR3 length: 15 amino acids. The trim removed 3 bases at V and 8 bases at J, leaving 12 bases unmatched. The CDR3 DNA reads TGTGCCAGCAGCGAGGGACAGGTCGGGGGGGAGGGCTACACCTTC. It codes for CASSEGQVGGEGYTF.

The J gene is TRBJ2-3, the V gene TRBV7-3; D remains ambiguous. The CDR3 covers 16 residues. Looked up from germline, CDR1 is SGHTA and CDR2 is FQGTGA. V was pared by 1 base and J by 0 bases, with 11 bases between. The CDR3 region is CASSLRIPTSTDTQYF. The DNA of the CDR3 is TGTGCCAGCAGCTTAAGGATTCCTACTAGCACAGATACGCAGTATTTT. The full variable domain, with the rest looked up from reference TRBV7-3 and TRBJ2-3, is GAGVSQTPSNKVTEKGKYVELRCDPISGHTALYWYRQSLGQGPEFLIYFQGTGAADDSGLPNDRFFAVRPEGSVSTLKIQRTERGDSAVYLCASSLRIPTSTDTQYFGPGTRLTVL.

There are many counts of this clonotype. V is TRBV12-3 or TRBV12-4 and J is TRBJ2-5; maybe TRBD2 (6 bases). The germline V and J ends were trimmed by 3 bases and 2 bases, with 7 bases remaining between them. There are 13 residues in the CDR3. Here the CDR3 reads CASSFSGQETQYF. CDR3 DNA: TGTGCCAGCAGTTTCAGCGGGCAAGAGACCCAGTACTTC.

The chain couples TRBV29-1 to TRBJ2-2, with TRBD1 identical over 9 bases. The germline CDR1 and CDR2 sequences are SQVTM and ANQGSEA. The CDR3 loop spans 13 amino acids. Germline trimming cut 6 bases from V and 7 bases from J; bases unmatched to any gene: 6. CDR3 residues: CSVGTGSIGELFF. The CDR3 nucleotides read TGCAGCGTCGGGACAGGGAGTATCGGGGAGCTGTTTTTT.

About this clonotype: The junction shows a germline mismatch at one end, possibly a read error. The genes are TRBV12-3 or TRBV12-4 and TRBJ2-7; 12 bases align to TRBD2. The better agreement between TRBJ2-5 and the DNA end casts doubt on the J call. The CDR3 has 15 amino acids. DNA of the CDR3: TGTGTCAGCAAGAGACTAGCGGGAGTAGGAGAGACCCAGTACTTC. Amino acid sequence: CVSKRLAGVGETQYF.